Listed below are T cell receptor beta chains from one sample, sequenced in a study of blood T cell repertoires in COVID-19. Produced via immunoSEQ multiplex PCR; TCRdb's table is partial and in-frame only. The table has under 200,000 clones, around 89% seen once; the top ten hold 6%. The material sequenced was peripheral blood. The receptors derive from a man between 35 and 55 years old with active or convalescent COVID-19. Each CDR3 is given with its conserved first and last residue. The order of the fields is J gene, V gene, clone size, D gene, CDR3 protein, CDR3 DNA. A D gene is named only where the DNA matches it firmly. Not every row has a clone size; where given, it reads once, few, many or a size class.

J: TRBJ2-2
V: TRBV19
size: few
D: -
CDR3: CASRRIPGELFF
DNA: TGTGCCAGTAGGAGGATCCCCGGGGAGCTGTTTTTT

J: TRBJ2-3
V: TRBV5-4
size: -
D: -
CDR3: CASSPMIADTQYF
DNA: TGTGCCAGCAGCCCTATGATCGCAGATACGCAGTATTTT

J: TRBJ1-1
V: TRBV7-9
size: -
D: -
CDR3: CASSLATTNTEAFF
DNA: TGTGCCAGCAGCTTAGCGACAACGAACACTGAAGCTTTCTTT

J: TRBJ1-5
V: TRBV28
size: -
D: TRBD1
CDR3: CASNGYGTAGNSNQPQHF
DNA: TGTGCCAGCAACGGATATGGGACAGCTGGGAATAGCAATCAGCCCCAGCATTTT

J: TRBJ2-7
V: TRBV7-8
size: -
D: -
CDR3: CASNSAPYEQYF
DNA: TGTGCCAGCAACAGTGCCCCCTACGAGCAGTACTTC

J: TRBJ2-7
V: TRBV18
size: -
D: TRBD2
CDR3: CASSPPGLAGVMAYF
DNA: TGTGCCAGCTCACCACCGGGACTAGCGGGAGTGATGGCGTACTTC

J: TRBJ2-7
V: TRBV2
size: -
D: TRBD1
CDR3: CASSGTGDYEQYF
DNA: TGTGCCAGCAGTGGGACAGGAGACTACGAGCAGTACTTC

J: TRBJ1-1
V: TRBV19
size: -
D: -
CDR3: CASSIDRGVSLLF
DNA: TGTGCCAGTAGTATAGATCGAGGCGTATCACTCCTTTTT

J: TRBJ1-1
V: TRBV10-2
size: -
D: -
CDR3: CASSEGGWRVLGAFF
DNA: TGCGCCAGCAGTGAAGGGGGATGGCGGGTCCTCGGTGCTTTCTTT

J: TRBJ1-3
V: TRBV3-1/TRBV3-2
size: -
D: -
CDR3: CASSHLGGSGNTIYF
DNA: TGTGCCAGCAGCCACTTAGGGGGCTCTGGAAACACCATATATTTT

J: TRBJ1-1
V: TRBV11-2
size: -
D: -
CDR3: CASSLLTGNTEAFF
DNA: TGTGCCAGCAGCCTACTGACAGGGAACACTGAAGCTTTCTTT

J: TRBJ2-2
V: TRBV4-2
size: few
D: TRBD2
CDR3: CASALAGVKANTGELFF
DNA: TGTGCCAGCGCATTGGCGGGGGTGAAAGCAAACACCGGGGAGCTGTTTTTT

J: TRBJ1-3
V: TRBV16
size: -
D: -
CDR3: CASSQHGQSSGNTIYF
DNA: TGTGCCAGCAGCCAACACGGACAGAGCTCTGGAAACACCATATATTTT

J: TRBJ2-7
V: TRBV12-5
size: -
D: -
CDR3: CASGIGGSYEQYF
DNA: TGTGCTAGTGGCATCGGGGGATCCTACGAGCAGTACTTC

J: TRBJ2-3
V: TRBV6-2/TRBV6-3
size: few
D: TRBD1
CDR3: CASSGQGVRDTQYF
DNA: TGTGCCAGCAGTGGACAGGGGGTGCGGGATACGCAGTATTTT

J: TRBJ1-6
V: TRBV28
size: -
D: -
CDR3: CASSSIARAFGNSPLHF
DNA: TGTGCCAGCAGTTCGATAGCCAGGGCGTTTGGTAATTCACCCCTCCACTTT

J: TRBJ1-2
V: TRBV7-2
size: -
D: TRBD1
CDR3: CASSLVGQGAYGYTF
DNA: TGTGCCAGCAGCTTAGTTGGGCAGGGGGCCTATGGCTACACCTTC

J: TRBJ2-1
V: TRBV7-9
size: -
D: -
CDR3: CASSQGSLSSYNEQFF
DNA: TGTGCCAGCAGCCAGGGCTCTTTGAGCTCCTACAATGAGCAGTTCTTC

J: TRBJ2-1
V: TRBV19
size: -
D: TRBD1
CDR3: CASRATGVSLRYNEQFF
DNA: TGTGCCAGTAGAGCGACAGGGGTTTCTTTACGGTACAATGAGCAGTTCTTC

J: TRBJ2-3
V: TRBV5-8
size: -
D: -
CDR3: CASSRRRGGTDTQYF
DNA: TGTGCCAGCAGCCGGAGGCGCGGGGGCACAGATACGCAGTATTTT

J: TRBJ1-2
V: TRBV28
size: once
D: -
CDR3: CASSLLRVYGYTF
DNA: TGTGCCAGCAGTTTATTGAGGGTCTATGGCTACACCTTC

J: TRBJ1-1
V: TRBV7-2
size: -
D: -
CDR3: CASSLRPGGTEAFF
DNA: TGTGCCAGCAGCTTACGACCCGGCGGGACTGAAGCTTTCTTT

J: TRBJ1-6
V: TRBV27
size: -
D: -
CDR3: CASSLYEGPLHF
DNA: TGTGCCAGCAGTTTATACGAGGGACCCCTCCACTTT